This passage covers 22 T cell receptor beta chains from one sample sequenced in a study of blood T cell repertoires in COVID-19. Libraries were prepared by immunoSEQ multiplex PCR; TCRdb keeps only in-frame clonotypes and omits some of them. The sample contains 150,000 to 250,000 clones, about 80% of which appear only once. The source material was peripheral blood. Source of these receptors: a human donor with acute or convalescent COVID-19. The donor label of this sample is uncertain.

The chain uses TRBV11-2 and TRBJ1-3; D is perhaps TRBD1 (5 bases). The length of the CDR3 is 13 residues. Germline values: CDR1 SGHAT, CDR2 FQNNGV. Trimming stripped 6 bases from V and 3 bases from J, with 9 bases between. The chain's CDR3 is CASRRDSGNTIYF. CDR3 DNA: TGTGCCAGCAGGAGAGACAGTGGAAACACCATATATTTT.

The chain combines TRBV10-3 with TRBJ2-1; 7 bases fit TRBD1. Trimming at V came to 5 bases and at J to 7 bases, leaving 8 bases not matched to a gene. The CDR3 covers 14 residues. Germline V gene lookup returns CDR1 ENHRY and CDR2 SYGVKD. CDR3 nucleotides: TGTGCCATCAGTAAGGGGACAGCCTCTAATGAGCAGTTCTTC. Translating it yields CAISKGTASNEQFF.

CDR3 region: CASSISGLGGNEQFF. DNA of the CDR3: TGTGCCAGTAGTATCTCCGGACTAGGAGGCAATGAGCAGTTCTTC. The rearrangement joins TRBV19 to TRBJ2-1; TRBD2 agrees at 7 bases. The CDR3 spans 15 residues. CDR1 and CDR2 from the germline V gene are LNHDA and SQIVND (reference sequence). V lost 3 bases, J lost 6 bases, and 8 bases stayed unmatched.

The chain couples TRBV7-8 to TRBJ1-5; 8 bases fit TRBD1. Germline CDR1 reads SGHVS; CDR2 reads FQNEAQ. The CDR3 is 13 residues long. Trimming took 5 bases from V and 5 from J; bases not matched to a gene: 2. CDR3 sequence reads: CASSQDRDQPQHF. The CDR3 nucleotides read TGTGCCAGCAGCCAGGACAGGGATCAGCCCCAGCATTTT.

This clone was seen only once. The chain combines TRBV19 with TRBJ2-1; 12 bases agree with TRBD2. After removal of 4 bases from V and 6 bases from J, the junction contained 7 bases not matched to a gene. The CDR3 loop spans 16 amino acids. In germline, CDR1 is LNHDA, CDR2 SQIVND (reference sequence). The CDR3 DNA is TGTGCCAGTAGTACTACGACTAGCGGGAGACCCAATGAGCAGTTCTTC. Protein sequence: CASSTTTSGRPNEQFF.

The chain carries TRBV18 and TRBJ2-4; the D is unclear. This CDR3 is built from 15 residues. CDR1 and CDR2 from the germline V gene are KGHSH and LQKENI. V was trimmed by 5 bases and J by 6 bases, leaving 17 bases between them. CDR3 region: CASSSATTTTNIQYF. DNA for the CDR3: TGTGCCAGCTCATCCGCTACCACTACAACAAACATTCAGTACTTC.

The chain combines TRBV6-1 with TRBJ1-1, with D tentatively TRBD1 (6 bases). V lost 1 base to trimming and J lost 11 bases, with 17 bases between them. Germline V CDR1 and CDR2: MNHNS, SASEGT. The CDR3 loop spans 14 amino acids. The CDR3 is CASSEDFRGPRAFF. The DNA for the CDR3 is TGTGCCAGCAGTGAAGATTTCAGGGGCCCCCGGGCTTTCTTT.

This chain joins TRBV7-9 and TRBJ1-3; TRBD1 matches at 7 bases. Trimming removed 5 bases from V and 4 bases from J; junction bases left unmatched: 8. This CDR3 is built from 15 residues. From germline, CDR1 is SEHNR and CDR2 FQNEAQ (reference sequence). The CDR3 sequence is CASSGTGATGNTIYF. The DNA for the CDR3 is TGTGCCAGCAGCGGAACAGGGGCGACCGGAAACACCATATATTTT.

The rearrangement links TRBV7-9 to TRBJ2-7; 10 nucleotides agree with TRBD2. Trimming took 6 bases from V and 0 from J; bases not matched to a gene: 11. Germline CDR1 reads SEHNR; CDR2 reads FQNEAQ (reference sequence). This CDR3 contains 17 residues. CDR3 DNA sequence: TGTGCCAGCAGTCCTAATCTCGGGACTAGCGTCTCCTACGAGCAGTACTTC. Its protein is CASSPNLGTSVSYEQYF.

The chain uses TRBV5-1 and TRBJ1-2; D uncertain. V lost 0 bases to trimming and J lost 4 bases, with 10 bases between them. Germline V gives CDR1 SGHRS, CDR2 YFSETQ. This CDR3 has 14 residues. The CDR3 spells CASSLDNTVYGYTF. The CDR3 DNA reads TGCGCCAGCAGCTTGGACAACACAGTCTATGGCTACACCTTC.

The CDR3 sequence is CASRETGWGGELFF. The CDR3 bases are TGTGCCAGCAGGGAGACAGGGTGGGGCGGGGAGCTGTTTTTT. V is TRBV6-6 and J is TRBJ2-2; 7 bases match TRBD1. The V segment lost 6 bases and the J segment 7 bases; nucleotides outside the gene matches: 8. The CDR3 has 14 residues. Per the germline V gene, CDR1 is MNHNY and CDR2 is SVGAGI (reference sequence).

The V and J genes are TRBV7-2 and TRBJ1-1; TRBD1 might be the D (5 bases). Germline lookup yields CDR1 SGHTA and CDR2 FQGNSA. CDR3 length: 18 amino acids. V shed 3 bases and J shed 4 bases, with 24 bases lying between them. This chain's CDR3 is CASSFQRRSQGVGTEAFF. In DNA form, the CDR3 reads TGTGCCAGCAGCTTCCAGAGAAGGTCTCAGGGTGTGGGCACTGAAGCTTTCTTT.

The chain joins TRBV29-1 to TRBJ2-5; a possible D gene is TRBD2 (5 bases). CDR1 is SQVTM, CDR2 ANQGSEA, per germline. The CDR3 length is 14 residues. Trimming took 4 bases from V and 1 from J, leaving 13 bases between them. For the CDR3, the DNA is TGCAGCGTTGGATTTAGCGCGCGCCAAGAGACCCAGTACTTC. Amino acids: CSVGFSARQETQYF.

The V and J genes are TRBV10-3 and TRBJ1-2, with TRBD1 matching 8 bases. The germline gives CDR1 ENHRY, CDR2 SYGVKD. V was clipped by 6 bases and J by 7 bases; unmatched bases: 13. The CDR3 covers 15 residues. Written as DNA, the CDR3 is TGTGCCATCAGAACGGGACAGGTCCTCGAGGGTGGCTACACCTTC. Translating gives CAIRTGQVLEGGYTF.

The chain combines TRBV7-9 with TRBJ1-1; D may be TRBD1 (6 bases). Germline-derived CDR1 and CDR2 are SEHNR and FQNEAQ (reference sequence). The germline V and J ends were trimmed by 1 base and 4 bases, with 7 bases remaining between them. CDR3 length: 13 residues. The CDR3 here is CASSLGGGTEAFF. The DNA of the CDR3 is TGTGCCAGCAGCTTAGGAGGGGGCACTGAAGCTTTCTTT.

The gene calls are TRBV6-6 and TRBJ2-1, with TRBD2 matching 12 bases. The CDR3 loop spans 15 amino acids. The V and J ends lost 2 bases and 6 bases, in that order; junction bases with no gene match: 2. Germline lookup yields CDR1 MNHNY and CDR2 SVGAGI (reference sequence). The CDR3 nucleotides are TGTGCCAGCAGTTACGCGACTAGCGGGAGCAATGAGCAGTTCTTC. Encoded protein: CASSYATSGSNEQFF.

The chain joins TRBV5-1 to TRBJ2-1, with 13 nucleotides matching TRBD2. CDR3 length: 16 residues. With 6 bases clipped from V and 6 bases from J, the junction kept 9 bases outside the gene matches. Germline V lookup: CDR1 SGHRS, CDR2 YFSETQ. CDR3: CASTPRTSGSSNEQFF. DNA of the CDR3: TGCGCCAGCACCCCTAGGACTAGCGGGAGCTCCAATGAGCAGTTCTTC.

The rearrangement joins TRBV5-8 to TRBJ1-1; D not resolved. The CDR3 consists of 14 residues. Trimming removed 2 bases at V and 1 base at J, with 9 bases between. From germline, CDR1 is SGHTS and CDR2 YDEGEE. The CDR3, as DNA: TGTGCCAGCAGCTTATTCCGACAGAACACTGAAGCTTTCTTT. It specifies CASSLFRQNTEAFF. Filled out from reference TRBV5-8 and TRBJ1-1, the complete variable domain reads EAGVTQSPTHLIKTRGQQATLRCSPISGHTSVYWYQQALGLGLQFLLWYDEGEERNRGNFPPRFSGRQFPNYSSELNVNALELEDSALYLCASSLFRQNTEAFFGQGTRLTVV.

This clone has just a few counts. CDR3 bases: TGCGCCAGCAGCTTGTTCGGGACAGGGGAGACCGGGGAGCTGTTTTTT. Its protein is CASSLFGTGETGELFF. The chain recombines TRBV5-1 with TRBJ2-2, with TRBD1 identical over 10 bases. Germline V gene lookup returns CDR1 SGHRS and CDR2 YFSETQ. This CDR3 is 16 amino acids long. V was clipped by 1 base and J by 5 bases; unmatched bases: 5.

This chain uses TRBV19 with TRBJ2-3; 7 bases agree with TRBD2. CDR3 length: 16 amino acids. V lost 3 bases and J lost 3; bases outside the gene matches: 9. Germline-derived CDR1 and CDR2 are LNHDA and SQIVND (reference sequence). CDR3 nucleotides: TGTGCCAGTAGTATCGGGGGGACGACGGGGACAGATACGCAGTATTTT. It encodes CASSIGGTTGTDTQYF.

V gene TRBV6-6 combines with J gene TRBJ2-1; no reliable D call. CDR1 MNHNY and CDR2 SVGAGI come from the germline V gene (reference sequence). The CDR3 covers 16 residues. Trimming took 8 bases from V and 2 from J, leaving 19 bases between them. The CDR3 sequence is CASRRESVRPYNEQFF. The CDR3 nucleotides read TGTGCCAGCCGTCGAGAATCGGTGAGGCCCTACAATGAGCAGTTCTTC.

In this sample, this clone turned up once. The V gene is TRBV19, the J gene TRBJ1-5; 8 bases align to TRBD1. V was pared by 4 bases and J by 6 bases, with 8 bases of the junction left unmatched. Germline V gene lookup returns CDR1 LNHDA and CDR2 SQIVND (reference sequence). CDR3 length equals 15 residues. The CDR3 DNA sequence: TGTGCCAGTAGTACCACGACAGGGGCGTTTCAGCCCCAGCATTTT. Encoded protein: CASSTTTGAFQPQHF.